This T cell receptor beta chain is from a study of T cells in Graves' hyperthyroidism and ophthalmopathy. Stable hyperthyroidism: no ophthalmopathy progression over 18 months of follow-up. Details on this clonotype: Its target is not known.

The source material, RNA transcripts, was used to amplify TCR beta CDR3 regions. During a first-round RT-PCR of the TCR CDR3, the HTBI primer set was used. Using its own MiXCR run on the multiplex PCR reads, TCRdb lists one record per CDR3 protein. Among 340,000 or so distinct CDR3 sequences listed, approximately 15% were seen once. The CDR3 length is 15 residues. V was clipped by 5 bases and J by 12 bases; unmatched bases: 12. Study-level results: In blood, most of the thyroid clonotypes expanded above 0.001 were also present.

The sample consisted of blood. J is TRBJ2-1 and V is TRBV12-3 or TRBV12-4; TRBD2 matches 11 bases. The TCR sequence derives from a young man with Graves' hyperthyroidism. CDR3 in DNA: TGTGCCAGCAGTACTTTAGCGGGAGGGGTTACGGCGCAGTTCTTC. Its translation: CASSTLAGGVTAQFF.